A selection of T cell receptor beta chains follows, all from one sample in a study of blood T cell repertoires in COVID-19. Here immunoSEQ multiplex PCR was the method, and the copy in TCRdb shows in-frame clones only, minus some. The data show over 200,000 clones, 80% to 90% seen once. Sequenced input: peripheral blood. Source of these receptors: a man aged 25 to 40 who had recovered from COVID-19. Each CDR3 is given with its conserved first and last residue. D genes are given only for firm matches. Rows give clone size only sometimes, using once, few, many, or a class for an expanded clone.

d_call j_call v_call clone_size cdr3_aa cdr3_nt
TRBD2 TRBJ2-1 TRBV24-1 - CATSDIRTSGGPYNEQFF TGTGCCACCAGTGATATACGGACTAGCGGGGGGCCTTACAATGAGCAGTTCTTC
TRBD1 TRBJ1-5 TRBV3-1/TRBV3-2 few CASRAHKGTGFHQPQHF TGTGCCAGCAGAGCCCATAAGGGGACAGGGTTTCATCAGCCCCAGCATTTT
- TRBJ1-3 TRBV11-2 - CASSFIGGGNTIYF TGTGCCAGCAGCTTTATCGGTGGTGGAAACACCATATATTTT
- TRBJ2-5 TRBV11-2 - CASSFVGGRGVLETQYF TGTGCCAGCAGCTTCGTGGGCGGCAGGGGGGTTCTTGAGACCCAGTACTTC
TRBD1 TRBJ2-7 TRBV5-4 - CASSYYRDSYEQYF TGTGCCAGCAGCTACTACCGGGACAGCTACGAGCAGTACTTC
- TRBJ2-1 TRBV21-1 - CASSKASLAGGFDEQFF TGTGCCAGCAGCAAAGCCTCCCTAGCGGGGGGGTTCGATGAGCAGTTCTTC
TRBD2 TRBJ2-3 TRBV18 - CASSPLDSGGTADTQYF TGTGCCAGCTCACCACTTGATAGCGGGGGCACAGCAGATACGCAGTATTTT
TRBD1 TRBJ2-7 TRBV9 - CASSPRDRDYEQYF TGTGCCAGCAGCCCCAGGGACAGGGACTACGAGCAGTACTTC
TRBD2 TRBJ2-2 TRBV27 - CASSWRAGSTGELFF TGTGCCAGCAGTTGGCGAGCGGGGAGCACCGGGGAGCTGTTTTTT
- TRBJ1-2 TRBV24-1 - CATSDRTGSDGYTF TGTGCCACCAGTGATCGAACAGGCTCCGACGGCTACACCTTC
TRBD1 TRBJ1-1 TRBV3-1/TRBV3-2 - CASSRRQGINTEAFF TGTGCCAGCAGCCGTCGACAGGGGATTAACACTGAAGCTTTCTTT
- TRBJ2-5 TRBV7-9 - CASSLASWETQYF TGTGCCAGCAGCTTAGCTAGCTGGGAGACCCAGTACTTC
- TRBJ2-7 TRBV10-1 once CASSDKVVGEQYF TGCGCCAGCAGTGACAAGGTCGTCGGGGAGCAGTACTTC
- TRBJ1-3 TRBV6-5 - CASSYGHSGNTIYF TGTGCCAGCAGTTACGGACACTCTGGAAACACCATATATTTT
- TRBJ2-1 TRBV11-3 - CASGQHNEQFF TGTGCCAGCGGACAGCACAATGAGCAGTTCTTC
TRBD1 TRBJ2-1 TRBV10-3 - CAISTDRGRSYEQFF TGTGCCATCAGCACCGACAGGGGGCGGTCGTATGAGCAGTTCTTC
- TRBJ2-7 TRBV4-1 few CASSPLRGGLYF TGCGCCAGCAGCCCCCTCCGGGGTGGGTTGTACTTC
TRBD2 TRBJ2-3 TRBV19 - CASSITSGGRTDTQYF TGTGCCAGTAGTATCACTAGCGGGGGGCGCACAGATACGCAGTATTTT
TRBD1 TRBJ1-1 TRBV10-3 - CAISLTQGGSEAFF TGTGCCATCAGTCTGACCCAGGGGGGATCTGAAGCTTTCTTT
TRBD2 TRBJ2-5 TRBV5-1 - CASSLVASSGGFKTQYF TGCGCCAGCAGCTTGGTAGCCTCTAGCGGGGGTTTTAAGACCCAGTACTTC
TRBD1 TRBJ1-2 TRBV30 once CAWSVLVGGGGYTF TGTGCCTGGAGCGTTTTAGTAGGGGGCGGTGGCTACACCTTC
- TRBJ2-3 TRBV6-5 once CASAEPGLGTDTQYF TGTGCCAGCGCTGAACCGGGACTTGGCACAGATACGCAGTATTTT
TRBD1 TRBJ1-2 TRBV3-1/TRBV3-2 - CASSERPQGDSYGYTF TGTGCCAGCAGCGAAAGACCACAGGGGGATAGCTATGGCTACACCTTC
TRBD2 TRBJ2-1 TRBV10-3 - CAGASGGDPNEQFF TGTGCCGGAGCTAGCGGGGGGGATCCCAATGAGCAGTTCTTC
TRBD1 TRBJ1-1 TRBV7-9 - CASSKIQGADTEAFF TGTGCCAGCAGTAAAATACAGGGGGCGGACACTGAAGCTTTCTTT
TRBD1 TRBJ1-2 TRBV7-2 - CASSPRTGSTGGYTF TGTGCCAGCAGCCCCCGGACAGGGAGTACGGGAGGCTACACCTTC
- TRBJ1-1 TRBV12-3/TRBV12-4 - CASSFHRGTEAFF TGTGCCAGCAGTTTCCATCGGGGAACTGAAGCTTTCTTT
- TRBJ1-1 TRBV18 - CASSPAPGVSTEAFF TGTGCCAGCTCACCAGCGCCCGGGGTGAGCACTGAAGCTTTCTTT
- TRBJ1-1 TRBV27 - CASSYDREAFF TGTGCCAGCAGTTATGACAGAGAAGCTTTCTTT
- TRBJ1-1 TRBV28 once CASLGVRDTEAFF TGTGCCAGCCTGGGAGTTCGGGACACTGAAGCTTTCTTT
TRBD1 TRBJ1-1 TRBV24-1 - CATSAVLSGTGVLTEAFF TGTGCCACCAGTGCCGTACTCTCCGGGACAGGGGTCCTCACTGAAGCTTTCTTT
TRBD1 TRBJ1-1 TRBV4-3 once CASSQGRTGGTEAFF TGCGCCAGCAGCCAAGGTAGGACAGGGGGCACTGAAGCTTTCTTT
- TRBJ1-1 TRBV6-4 - CASSAQGMNTEAFF TGTGCCAGCAGTGCTCAGGGCATGAACACTGAAGCTTTCTTT
- TRBJ2-7 TRBV27 - CASSLGQSYEQYF TGTGCCAGCAGTTTAGGACAGTCCTACGAGCAGTACTTC
- TRBJ1-6 TRBV7-8 - CASSLRGISSPLHF TGTGCCAGCAGCTTGCGCGGGATAAGTTCACCCCTCCACTTT
- TRBJ1-1 TRBV5-1 - CASSLAYVGVGTEAFF TGCGCCAGCAGCTTGGCCTATGTAGGGGTGGGCACTGAAGCTTTCTTT
- TRBJ1-1 TRBV6-2/TRBV6-3 - CASSFSKSGQQATEAFF TGTGCCAGCAGCTTTTCTAAATCTGGGCAGCAAGCCACTGAAGCTTTCTTT
TRBD1 TRBJ2-1 TRBV19 - CATNRDRGAQEQFF TGTGCCACCAACCGGGACAGGGGGGCTCAGGAGCAGTTCTTC
- TRBJ2-5 TRBV5-5 - CASEKGHYETQYF TGTGCCAGCGAAAAGGGACATTACGAGACCCAGTACTTC
- TRBJ2-7 TRBV5-1 - CASSLLSGGLGYEQYF TGCGCCAGCAGCTTATTGTCCGGAGGTCTTGGCTACGAGCAGTACTTC
- TRBJ2-2 TRBV10-1 once CASSAQDWTGELFF TGCGCCAGCAGTGCACAGGATTGGACCGGGGAGCTGTTTTTT
TRBD1 TRBJ2-7 TRBV4-3 once CASSQDWGQGLSDSEQYF TGCGCCAGCAGCCAAGATTGGGGACAGGGCCTATCCGACTCCGAGCAGTACTTC
TRBD1 TRBJ2-7 TRBV15 few CATSRDRGLGEQYF TGTGCCACCAGCAGAGACAGGGGGCTCGGCGAGCAGTACTTC
- TRBJ2-2 TRBV4-3 once CASSQGVDRRSGELFF TGCGCCAGCAGCCAAGGAGTCGACAGGCGGTCCGGGGAGCTGTTTTTT
- TRBJ1-2 TRBV3-1/TRBV3-2 - CASSTRGTYGYTF TGTGCCAGCAGTACCAGGGGCACCTATGGCTACACCTTC
- TRBJ2-1 TRBV30 - CAFARDGGPYNEQFF TGTGCCTTCGCGAGGGACGGGGGACCTTACAATGAGCAGTTCTTC
TRBD2 TRBJ2-3 TRBV7-7 - CASSLAGGTDTQYF TGTGCCAGCAGCTTAGCGGGGGGGACAGATACGCAGTATTTT
- TRBJ2-2 TRBV27 - CASSLVGAAGELFF TGTGCCAGCAGTTTGGTGGGGGCCGCCGGGGAGCTGTTTTTT
TRBD2 TRBJ2-5 TRBV7-9 - CASSLGMRRGETQYF TGTGCCAGCAGCTTAGGGATGCGGCGGGGGGAGACCCAGTACTTC
TRBD2 TRBJ2-3 TRBV5-6 - CASSANRGEADTQYF TGTGCCAGCAGCGCAAATCGGGGGGAAGCAGATACGCAGTATTTT
TRBD1 TRBJ2-3 TRBV13 - CASSWGQGKGATQYF TGTGCCAGCAGCTGGGGACAGGGGAAGGGAGCTACGCAGTATTTT
TRBD1 TRBJ2-5 TRBV11-2 - CASSIMPGGAQTQYF TGTGCCAGCAGCATAATGCCAGGGGGCGCCCAGACCCAGTACTTC
- TRBJ2-1 TRBV6-5 - CASSRGGRNEQFF TGTGCCAGCAGCCGCGGGGGCCGGAATGAGCAGTTCTTC
- TRBJ2-3 TRBV13 - CASSAVWGNTQYF TGTGCCAGCAGTGCCGTTTGGGGCAATACGCAGTATTTT
- TRBJ1-5 TRBV24-1 - CATLSASNQPQHF TGTGCCACCCTAAGTGCGTCGAATCAGCCCCAGCATTTT
- TRBJ1-3 TRBV5-1 - CASSLATDYSGNTIYF TGCGCCAGCAGCTTGGCGACGGACTACTCTGGAAACACCATATATTTT
TRBD2 TRBJ2-2 TRBV24-1 - CATRGAPNTGELFF TGTGCCACGCGGGGGGCTCCGAACACCGGGGAGCTGTTTTTT